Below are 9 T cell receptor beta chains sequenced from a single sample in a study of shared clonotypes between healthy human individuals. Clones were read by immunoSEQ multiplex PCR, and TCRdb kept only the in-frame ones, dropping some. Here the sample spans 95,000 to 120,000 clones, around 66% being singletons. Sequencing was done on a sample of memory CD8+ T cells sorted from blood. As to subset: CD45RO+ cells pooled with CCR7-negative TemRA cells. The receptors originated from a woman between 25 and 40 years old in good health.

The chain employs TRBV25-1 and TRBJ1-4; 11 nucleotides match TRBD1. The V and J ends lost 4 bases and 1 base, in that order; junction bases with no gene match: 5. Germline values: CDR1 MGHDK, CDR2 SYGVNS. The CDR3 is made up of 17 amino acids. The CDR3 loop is CASSGGQGAKTNEKLFF. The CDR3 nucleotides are TGTGCCAGCAGTGGTGGACAGGGGGCGAAAACTAATGAAAAACTGTTTTTT.

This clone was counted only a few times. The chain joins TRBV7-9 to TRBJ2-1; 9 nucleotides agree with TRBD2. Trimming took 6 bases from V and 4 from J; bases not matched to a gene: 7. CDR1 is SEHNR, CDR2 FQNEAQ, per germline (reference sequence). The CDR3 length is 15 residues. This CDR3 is CASSLRLAVYNEQFF. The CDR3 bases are TGTGCCAGCAGTCTCCGACTAGCGGTATACAATGAGCAGTTCTTC.

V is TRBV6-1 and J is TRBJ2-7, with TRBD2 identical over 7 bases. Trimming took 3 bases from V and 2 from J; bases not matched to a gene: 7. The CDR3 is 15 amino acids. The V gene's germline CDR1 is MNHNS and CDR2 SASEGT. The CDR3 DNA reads TGTGCCAGCAGTGACGAGAGTGGGGGGGCCTACGAGCAGTACTTC. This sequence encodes CASSDESGGAYEQYF.

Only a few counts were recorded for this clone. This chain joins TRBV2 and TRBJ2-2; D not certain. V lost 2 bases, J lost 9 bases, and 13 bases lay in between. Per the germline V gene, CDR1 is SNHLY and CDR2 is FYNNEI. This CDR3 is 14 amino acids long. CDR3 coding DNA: TGTGCCAGCAGTGAATGGGTTAGCATCAGGGAGCTGTTTTTT. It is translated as CASSEWVSIRELFF.

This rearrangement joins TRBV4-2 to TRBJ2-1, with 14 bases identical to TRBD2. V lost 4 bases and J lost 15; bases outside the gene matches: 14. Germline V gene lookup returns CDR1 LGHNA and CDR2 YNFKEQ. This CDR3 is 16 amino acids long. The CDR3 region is CASSPMTGTSGSGSFF. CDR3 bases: TGTGCCAGCAGCCCCATGACCGGGACTAGCGGGAGTGGGTCGTTCTTC.

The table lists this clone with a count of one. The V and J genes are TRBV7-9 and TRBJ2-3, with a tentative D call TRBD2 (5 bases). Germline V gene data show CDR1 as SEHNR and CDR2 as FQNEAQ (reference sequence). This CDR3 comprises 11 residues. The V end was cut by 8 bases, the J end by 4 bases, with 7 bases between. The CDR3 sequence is CASDYPDTQYF. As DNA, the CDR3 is TGTGCCAGCGACTACCCAGATACGCAGTATTTT.

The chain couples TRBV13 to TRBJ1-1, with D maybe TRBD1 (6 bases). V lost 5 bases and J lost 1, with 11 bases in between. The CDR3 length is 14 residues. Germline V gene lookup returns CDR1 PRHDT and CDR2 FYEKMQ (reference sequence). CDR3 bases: TGTGCCAGCAGCCGATGGACAGAGAACACTGAAGCTTTCTTT. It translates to CASSRWTENTEAFF.

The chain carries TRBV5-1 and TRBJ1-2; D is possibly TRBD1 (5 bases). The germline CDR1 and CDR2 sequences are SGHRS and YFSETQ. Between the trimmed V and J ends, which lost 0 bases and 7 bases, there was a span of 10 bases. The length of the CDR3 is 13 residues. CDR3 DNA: TGCGCCAGCAGCTTGGAAGGGGTAGGTGGCTACACCTTC. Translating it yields CASSLEGVGGYTF.

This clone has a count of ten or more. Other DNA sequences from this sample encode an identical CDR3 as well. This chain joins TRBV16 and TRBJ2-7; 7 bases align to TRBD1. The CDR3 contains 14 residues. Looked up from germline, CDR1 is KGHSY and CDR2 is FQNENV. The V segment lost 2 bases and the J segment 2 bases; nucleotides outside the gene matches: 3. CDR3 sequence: CASSQGTVTYEQYF. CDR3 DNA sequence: TGTGCCAGCAGCCAAGGGACAGTAACCTACGAGCAGTACTTC.